What follows describes a single T cell receptor (beta chain). What it binds is not known. From germline, CDR1 is SGDLS and CDR2 YYNGEE. CDR3 length: 13 residues. J was trimmed by 0 bases and V by 7 bases; bases with no gene match: 0. This entry is derived from a study of siplizumab effects on memory and regulatory T cells. Broader study findings: Memory cells seemed less diverse than naive T cells, which seemed major alloresponse contributors. Siplizumab, the agent tested, significantly reduced alloreactive sequences traceable to unstimulated CD4+ memory cells.

Clones were sequenced by immunoSEQ multiplex PCR, and TCRdb holds only the in-frame ones, with some missing. The sample consists of about 82,000 clones, around 90% of them appearing once. The receptor's source is a human donor in good health. V gene TRBV9 combines with J gene TRBJ2-3, with TRBD1 matching over 9 bases. Sequenced material: Tregs sorted from blood. CDR3 residues: CASGTGSTDTQYF. The CDR3 DNA reads TGTGCCAGCGGGACAGGGAGCACAGATACGCAGTATTTT.